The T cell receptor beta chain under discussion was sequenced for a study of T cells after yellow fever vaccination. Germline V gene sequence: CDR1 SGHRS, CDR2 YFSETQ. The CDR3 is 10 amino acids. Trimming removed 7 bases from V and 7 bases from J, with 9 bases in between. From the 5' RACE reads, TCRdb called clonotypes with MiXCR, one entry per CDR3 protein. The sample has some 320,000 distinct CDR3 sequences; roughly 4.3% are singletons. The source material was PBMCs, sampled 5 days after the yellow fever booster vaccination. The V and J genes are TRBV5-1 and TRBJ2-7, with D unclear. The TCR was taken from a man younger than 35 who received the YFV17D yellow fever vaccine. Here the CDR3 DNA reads TGCGCCAGCCCTTCTTGGGAGCAGTACGTC. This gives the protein CASPSWEQYV.